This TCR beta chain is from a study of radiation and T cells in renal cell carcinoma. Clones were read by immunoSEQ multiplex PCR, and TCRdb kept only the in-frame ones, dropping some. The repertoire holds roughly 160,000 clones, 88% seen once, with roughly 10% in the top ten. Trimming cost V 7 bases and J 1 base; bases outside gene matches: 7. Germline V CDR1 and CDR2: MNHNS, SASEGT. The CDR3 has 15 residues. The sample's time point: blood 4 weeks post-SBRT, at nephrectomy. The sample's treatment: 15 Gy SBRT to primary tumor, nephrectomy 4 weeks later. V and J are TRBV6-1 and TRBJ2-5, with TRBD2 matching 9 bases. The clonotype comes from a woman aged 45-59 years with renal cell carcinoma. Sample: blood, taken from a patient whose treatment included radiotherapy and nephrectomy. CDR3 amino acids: CASTRPSGVQETQYF. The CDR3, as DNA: TGTGCCAGCACAAGGCCTAGCGGGGTCCAAGAGACCCAGTACTTC.